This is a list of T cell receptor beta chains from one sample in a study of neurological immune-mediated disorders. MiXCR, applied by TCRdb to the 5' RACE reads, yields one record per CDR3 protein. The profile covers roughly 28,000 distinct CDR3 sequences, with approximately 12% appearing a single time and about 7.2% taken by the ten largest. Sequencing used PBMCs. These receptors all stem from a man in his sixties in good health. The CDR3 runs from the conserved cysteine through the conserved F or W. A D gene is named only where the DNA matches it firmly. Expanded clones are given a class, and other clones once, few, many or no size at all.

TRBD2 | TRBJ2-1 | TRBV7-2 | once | TGTGCCAGCAGCACTAGCGCCCTCTCCTACAATGAGCAGTTCTTC | CASSTSALSYNEQFF
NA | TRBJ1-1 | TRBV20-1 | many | TGCAGTGCTAGAAAGACCGATACGAACACTGAAGCTTTCTTT | CSARKTDTNTEAFF
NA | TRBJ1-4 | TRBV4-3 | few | TGCGCCAGCAGCCAAGGCACTGCAACTAATGAAAAACTGTTTTTT | CASSQGTATNEKLFF
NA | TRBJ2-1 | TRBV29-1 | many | TGCAGTCTCCTGAGCTCCTACAATGAGCAGTTCTTC | CSLLSSYNEQFF
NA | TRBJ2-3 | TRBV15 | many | TGTGCCACCAGCAGACCAGCAGGTACTAGCACAGATACGCAGTATTTT | CATSRPAGTSTDTQYF
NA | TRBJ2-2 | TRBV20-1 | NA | TGCAGTGCTAGACATTGGTCTGTGGAGCTGTTTTTT | CSARHWSVELFF
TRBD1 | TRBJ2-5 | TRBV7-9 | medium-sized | TGTGCCAGCAGCGGACAGGGGCAAGAGACCCAGTACTTC | CASSGQGQETQYF
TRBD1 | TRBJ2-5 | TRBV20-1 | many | TGCAGTGCTAGAGCCGGGGTGCAGGACAGGGCCCGGGAGACCCAGTACTTC | CSARAGVQDRARETQYF
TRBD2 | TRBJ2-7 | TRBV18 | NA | TGTGCCAGCTCACAGACTAGCGGGAGCGGGTACGAGCAGTACTTC | CASSQTSGSGYEQYF
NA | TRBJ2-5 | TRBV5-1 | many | TGCGCCAGCAGCCCACGGGCGCCTGTAGGGGAGACCCAGTACTTC | CASSPRAPVGETQYF
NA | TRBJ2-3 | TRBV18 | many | TGTGCCAGCTCACCTCAGTTGGGGGGCACAGATACGCAGTATTTT | CASSPQLGGTDTQYF
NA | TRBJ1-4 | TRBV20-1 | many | TGCAGTGCTAGAGATCGCAGGGGTGACGAAAAACTGTTTTTT | CSARDRRGDEKLFF
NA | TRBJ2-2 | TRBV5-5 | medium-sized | TGTGCCAGCAGCTTGAACACCGGGGAGCTGTTTTTT | CASSLNTGELFF
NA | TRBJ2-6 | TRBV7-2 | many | TGTGCCAGCAGCCTCGGGACCCTTGGGGCCAACGTCCTGACTTTC | CASSLGTLGANVLTF
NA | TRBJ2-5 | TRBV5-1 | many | TGCGCCAGCAGCCGACAGGCAGGGGTTGAGACCCAGTACTTC | CASSRQAGVETQYF
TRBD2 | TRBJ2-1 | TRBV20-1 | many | TGCAGTGTCCTGGGCCCGGGGGGCAATGAGCAGTTCTTC | CSVLGPGGNEQFF
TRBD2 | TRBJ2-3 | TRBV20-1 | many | TGCAGTGCTAGAGTTCGGACTAGCGGGACAGATACGCAGTATTTT | CSARVRTSGTDTQYF
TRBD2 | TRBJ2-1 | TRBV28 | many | TGTGCCAGCACGACAACTAGCGGGAGCCCCTACAATGAGCAGTTCTTC | CASTTTSGSPYNEQFF
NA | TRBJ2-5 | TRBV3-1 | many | TGTGCCAGCAGCCAATCTGCCTGGGGCGGTGAGACCCAGTACTTC | CASSQSAWGGETQYF
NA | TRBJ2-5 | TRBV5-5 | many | TGTGCCAGCAGCTTGGCCGTTGGCAGGGTGCGAGAGACCCAGTACTTC | CASSLAVGRVRETQYF
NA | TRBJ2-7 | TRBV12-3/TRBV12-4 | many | TGTGCCAGCAGCCCCCCAGGGAGCCGACAGTACTTC | CASSPPGSRQYF
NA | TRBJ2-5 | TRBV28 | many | TGTGCCAGCAGTCCAACGGACGGGAAAGAGACCCAGTACTTC | CASSPTDGKETQYF
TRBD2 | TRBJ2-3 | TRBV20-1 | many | TGCAGTGCGGCGACTGACAGCGGGGGAACAGATACGCAGTATTTT | CSAATDSGGTDTQYF
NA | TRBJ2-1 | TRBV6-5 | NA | TGTGCCAGCAGTTACTCGCAGGCTTCGAATGAGCAGTTCTTC | CASSYSQASNEQFF
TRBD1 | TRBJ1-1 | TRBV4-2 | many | TGTGCCAGCAGCCAAGGCACCGGACAGGGGTCCACTGAAGCTTTCTTT | CASSQGTGQGSTEAFF
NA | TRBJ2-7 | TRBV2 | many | TGTGCCAGCAGTATCGGGACACCACCCGACGAGCAGTACTTC | CASSIGTPPDEQYF
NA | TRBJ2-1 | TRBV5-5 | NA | TGTGCCAACAGCTCTCTACGGACCCAGGGGTACAATGAGCAGTTATTC | CANSSLRTQGYNEQLF
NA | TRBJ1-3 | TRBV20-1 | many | TGCAGTGCCCTCCTCCGGGGCACTGGAAACACCATATATTTT | CSALLRGTGNTIYF
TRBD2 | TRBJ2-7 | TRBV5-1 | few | TGCGCCAGCAGCCCGCGGGAGCGGGGCGAGCAGTACTTC | CASSPRERGEQYF
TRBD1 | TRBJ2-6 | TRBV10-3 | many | TGTGCCATCAACCCGGGACAGGGGTCTGGGGCCAACGTCCTGACTTTC | CAINPGQGSGANVLTF
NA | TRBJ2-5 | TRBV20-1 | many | TGCAGTGCTAGGCCTGGTTGGGGACAAGAGACCCAGTACTTC | CSARPGWGQETQYF
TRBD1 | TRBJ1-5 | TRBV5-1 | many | TGCGCCAGCAGCAGGACAGGGGGAAGCAATCAGCCCCAGCATTTT | CASSRTGGSNQPQHF
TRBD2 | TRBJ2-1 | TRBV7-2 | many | TGTGCCAGCAGCTTAGCCGGACTAGCCAATGAGCAGTTCTTC | CASSLAGLANEQFF
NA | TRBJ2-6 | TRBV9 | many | TGTGCCAGCAGCCCCCTAAGTAAGTCTGGGGCCAACGTCCTGACTTTC | CASSPLSKSGANVLTF
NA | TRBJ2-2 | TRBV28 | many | TGTGCCAGCAGCGCAGACTTATGGAACACCGGGGAGCTGTTTTTT | CASSADLWNTGELFF
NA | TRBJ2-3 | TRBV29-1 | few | TGCAGCGTTGAGGGGAAACCTGGGGATACGCAGTATTTT | CSVEGKPGDTQYF
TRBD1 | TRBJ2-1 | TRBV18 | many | TGTGCCAGCCTACGGACAGGGGGCTTCGTTGAGCAGTTCTTC | CASLRTGGFVEQFF
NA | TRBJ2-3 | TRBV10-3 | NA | TGTGCCATCAGTGAGTCGACTCTAGGACTGGCTAACACAGATACGCAGTATTTT | CAISESTLGLANTDTQYF
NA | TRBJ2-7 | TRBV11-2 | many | TGTGCCAGCAGCTTAGGGGCTAGAGAGCAGTACTTC | CASSLGAREQYF
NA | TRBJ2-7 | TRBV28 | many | TGTGCCAGCAGTTTAGCTAGCAGGTACGAGCAGTACTTC | CASSLASRYEQYF
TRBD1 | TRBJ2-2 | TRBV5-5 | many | TGTGCCAGCAGCTTGGAGTCGGACAGGGCCACCGGGGAGCTGTTTTTT | CASSLESDRATGELFF
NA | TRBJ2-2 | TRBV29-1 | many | TGCAGCGTTTTTGGCGGACTCCCCGGGGAGCTGTTTTTT | CSVFGGLPGELFF
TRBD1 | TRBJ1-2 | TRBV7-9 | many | TGTGCCAGCAGCTTAGAACAGGGGTTTGGCTACACCTTC | CASSLEQGFGYTF
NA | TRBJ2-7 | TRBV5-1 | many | TGCGCCAGCAGCCCGGGGCCTTCCTACGAGCAGTACTTC | CASSPGPSYEQYF
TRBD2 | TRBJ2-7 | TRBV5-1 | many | TGCGCCAGCAGTCTAAGCCGAGGGACTAGCGCCTCCTACGAGCAGTACTTC | CASSLSRGTSASYEQYF
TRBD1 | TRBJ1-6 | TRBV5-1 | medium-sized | TGCGCCAGCAGCTCCGAGACAGGGCGGGATTCACCCCTCCACTTT | CASSSETGRDSPLHF
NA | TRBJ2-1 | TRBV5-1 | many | TGCGCCAGCAGCTTGGAAGGGGGGGGCTACAATGAGCAGTTCTTC | CASSLEGGGYNEQFF
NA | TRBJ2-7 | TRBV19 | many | TGTGCCAGTAGTCGGGGCAAGAACTACGAGCAGTACTTC | CASSRGKNYEQYF
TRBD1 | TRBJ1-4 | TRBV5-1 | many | TGCGCCAGCAGCCCGGCTACAGGGGACAATGAAAAACTGTTTTTT | CASSPATGDNEKLFF
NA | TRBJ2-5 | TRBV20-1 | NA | TGCAGTGCTAGTGTGGGGGCAACCTTCCAAGAGACCCAGTACTTC | CSASVGATFQETQYF
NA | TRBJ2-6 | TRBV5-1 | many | TGCGCCAGCACCGGAGGGGGTACTGGGGCCAACGTCCTGACTTTC | CASTGGGTGANVLTF
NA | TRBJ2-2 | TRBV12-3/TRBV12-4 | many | TGTGCCAGCAGTCCAGGGGGGACTACCGGGGAGCTGTTTTTT | CASSPGGTTGELFF
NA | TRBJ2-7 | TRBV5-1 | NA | TGCGCCAGCGGGGGATTTGGCTACGAGCAGTACTTC | CASGGFGYEQYF
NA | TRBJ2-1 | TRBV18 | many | TGTGCCAGCTCACCACAGAGAGGGAATGAGCAGTTCTTC | CASSPQRGNEQFF
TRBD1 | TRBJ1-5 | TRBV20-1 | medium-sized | TGCAGTGCACCAGGGACAGGGGGAAATCAGCCCCAGCATTTT | CSAPGTGGNQPQHF
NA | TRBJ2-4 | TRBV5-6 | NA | TGTGCCAGCAGCTTGGTGACAGCGGTACCGGGGGCCAAAAACATTCAGTACTTC | CASSLVTAVPGAKNIQYF
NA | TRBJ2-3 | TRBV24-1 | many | TGTGCCACCAGGGCACCTAGCACAGATACGCAGTATTTT | CATRAPSTDTQYF
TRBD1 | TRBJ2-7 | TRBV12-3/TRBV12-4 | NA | TGTGCCAGCAGTTTAGGGGACAGGGGGATGGAACAGTACTTC | CASSLGDRGMEQYF